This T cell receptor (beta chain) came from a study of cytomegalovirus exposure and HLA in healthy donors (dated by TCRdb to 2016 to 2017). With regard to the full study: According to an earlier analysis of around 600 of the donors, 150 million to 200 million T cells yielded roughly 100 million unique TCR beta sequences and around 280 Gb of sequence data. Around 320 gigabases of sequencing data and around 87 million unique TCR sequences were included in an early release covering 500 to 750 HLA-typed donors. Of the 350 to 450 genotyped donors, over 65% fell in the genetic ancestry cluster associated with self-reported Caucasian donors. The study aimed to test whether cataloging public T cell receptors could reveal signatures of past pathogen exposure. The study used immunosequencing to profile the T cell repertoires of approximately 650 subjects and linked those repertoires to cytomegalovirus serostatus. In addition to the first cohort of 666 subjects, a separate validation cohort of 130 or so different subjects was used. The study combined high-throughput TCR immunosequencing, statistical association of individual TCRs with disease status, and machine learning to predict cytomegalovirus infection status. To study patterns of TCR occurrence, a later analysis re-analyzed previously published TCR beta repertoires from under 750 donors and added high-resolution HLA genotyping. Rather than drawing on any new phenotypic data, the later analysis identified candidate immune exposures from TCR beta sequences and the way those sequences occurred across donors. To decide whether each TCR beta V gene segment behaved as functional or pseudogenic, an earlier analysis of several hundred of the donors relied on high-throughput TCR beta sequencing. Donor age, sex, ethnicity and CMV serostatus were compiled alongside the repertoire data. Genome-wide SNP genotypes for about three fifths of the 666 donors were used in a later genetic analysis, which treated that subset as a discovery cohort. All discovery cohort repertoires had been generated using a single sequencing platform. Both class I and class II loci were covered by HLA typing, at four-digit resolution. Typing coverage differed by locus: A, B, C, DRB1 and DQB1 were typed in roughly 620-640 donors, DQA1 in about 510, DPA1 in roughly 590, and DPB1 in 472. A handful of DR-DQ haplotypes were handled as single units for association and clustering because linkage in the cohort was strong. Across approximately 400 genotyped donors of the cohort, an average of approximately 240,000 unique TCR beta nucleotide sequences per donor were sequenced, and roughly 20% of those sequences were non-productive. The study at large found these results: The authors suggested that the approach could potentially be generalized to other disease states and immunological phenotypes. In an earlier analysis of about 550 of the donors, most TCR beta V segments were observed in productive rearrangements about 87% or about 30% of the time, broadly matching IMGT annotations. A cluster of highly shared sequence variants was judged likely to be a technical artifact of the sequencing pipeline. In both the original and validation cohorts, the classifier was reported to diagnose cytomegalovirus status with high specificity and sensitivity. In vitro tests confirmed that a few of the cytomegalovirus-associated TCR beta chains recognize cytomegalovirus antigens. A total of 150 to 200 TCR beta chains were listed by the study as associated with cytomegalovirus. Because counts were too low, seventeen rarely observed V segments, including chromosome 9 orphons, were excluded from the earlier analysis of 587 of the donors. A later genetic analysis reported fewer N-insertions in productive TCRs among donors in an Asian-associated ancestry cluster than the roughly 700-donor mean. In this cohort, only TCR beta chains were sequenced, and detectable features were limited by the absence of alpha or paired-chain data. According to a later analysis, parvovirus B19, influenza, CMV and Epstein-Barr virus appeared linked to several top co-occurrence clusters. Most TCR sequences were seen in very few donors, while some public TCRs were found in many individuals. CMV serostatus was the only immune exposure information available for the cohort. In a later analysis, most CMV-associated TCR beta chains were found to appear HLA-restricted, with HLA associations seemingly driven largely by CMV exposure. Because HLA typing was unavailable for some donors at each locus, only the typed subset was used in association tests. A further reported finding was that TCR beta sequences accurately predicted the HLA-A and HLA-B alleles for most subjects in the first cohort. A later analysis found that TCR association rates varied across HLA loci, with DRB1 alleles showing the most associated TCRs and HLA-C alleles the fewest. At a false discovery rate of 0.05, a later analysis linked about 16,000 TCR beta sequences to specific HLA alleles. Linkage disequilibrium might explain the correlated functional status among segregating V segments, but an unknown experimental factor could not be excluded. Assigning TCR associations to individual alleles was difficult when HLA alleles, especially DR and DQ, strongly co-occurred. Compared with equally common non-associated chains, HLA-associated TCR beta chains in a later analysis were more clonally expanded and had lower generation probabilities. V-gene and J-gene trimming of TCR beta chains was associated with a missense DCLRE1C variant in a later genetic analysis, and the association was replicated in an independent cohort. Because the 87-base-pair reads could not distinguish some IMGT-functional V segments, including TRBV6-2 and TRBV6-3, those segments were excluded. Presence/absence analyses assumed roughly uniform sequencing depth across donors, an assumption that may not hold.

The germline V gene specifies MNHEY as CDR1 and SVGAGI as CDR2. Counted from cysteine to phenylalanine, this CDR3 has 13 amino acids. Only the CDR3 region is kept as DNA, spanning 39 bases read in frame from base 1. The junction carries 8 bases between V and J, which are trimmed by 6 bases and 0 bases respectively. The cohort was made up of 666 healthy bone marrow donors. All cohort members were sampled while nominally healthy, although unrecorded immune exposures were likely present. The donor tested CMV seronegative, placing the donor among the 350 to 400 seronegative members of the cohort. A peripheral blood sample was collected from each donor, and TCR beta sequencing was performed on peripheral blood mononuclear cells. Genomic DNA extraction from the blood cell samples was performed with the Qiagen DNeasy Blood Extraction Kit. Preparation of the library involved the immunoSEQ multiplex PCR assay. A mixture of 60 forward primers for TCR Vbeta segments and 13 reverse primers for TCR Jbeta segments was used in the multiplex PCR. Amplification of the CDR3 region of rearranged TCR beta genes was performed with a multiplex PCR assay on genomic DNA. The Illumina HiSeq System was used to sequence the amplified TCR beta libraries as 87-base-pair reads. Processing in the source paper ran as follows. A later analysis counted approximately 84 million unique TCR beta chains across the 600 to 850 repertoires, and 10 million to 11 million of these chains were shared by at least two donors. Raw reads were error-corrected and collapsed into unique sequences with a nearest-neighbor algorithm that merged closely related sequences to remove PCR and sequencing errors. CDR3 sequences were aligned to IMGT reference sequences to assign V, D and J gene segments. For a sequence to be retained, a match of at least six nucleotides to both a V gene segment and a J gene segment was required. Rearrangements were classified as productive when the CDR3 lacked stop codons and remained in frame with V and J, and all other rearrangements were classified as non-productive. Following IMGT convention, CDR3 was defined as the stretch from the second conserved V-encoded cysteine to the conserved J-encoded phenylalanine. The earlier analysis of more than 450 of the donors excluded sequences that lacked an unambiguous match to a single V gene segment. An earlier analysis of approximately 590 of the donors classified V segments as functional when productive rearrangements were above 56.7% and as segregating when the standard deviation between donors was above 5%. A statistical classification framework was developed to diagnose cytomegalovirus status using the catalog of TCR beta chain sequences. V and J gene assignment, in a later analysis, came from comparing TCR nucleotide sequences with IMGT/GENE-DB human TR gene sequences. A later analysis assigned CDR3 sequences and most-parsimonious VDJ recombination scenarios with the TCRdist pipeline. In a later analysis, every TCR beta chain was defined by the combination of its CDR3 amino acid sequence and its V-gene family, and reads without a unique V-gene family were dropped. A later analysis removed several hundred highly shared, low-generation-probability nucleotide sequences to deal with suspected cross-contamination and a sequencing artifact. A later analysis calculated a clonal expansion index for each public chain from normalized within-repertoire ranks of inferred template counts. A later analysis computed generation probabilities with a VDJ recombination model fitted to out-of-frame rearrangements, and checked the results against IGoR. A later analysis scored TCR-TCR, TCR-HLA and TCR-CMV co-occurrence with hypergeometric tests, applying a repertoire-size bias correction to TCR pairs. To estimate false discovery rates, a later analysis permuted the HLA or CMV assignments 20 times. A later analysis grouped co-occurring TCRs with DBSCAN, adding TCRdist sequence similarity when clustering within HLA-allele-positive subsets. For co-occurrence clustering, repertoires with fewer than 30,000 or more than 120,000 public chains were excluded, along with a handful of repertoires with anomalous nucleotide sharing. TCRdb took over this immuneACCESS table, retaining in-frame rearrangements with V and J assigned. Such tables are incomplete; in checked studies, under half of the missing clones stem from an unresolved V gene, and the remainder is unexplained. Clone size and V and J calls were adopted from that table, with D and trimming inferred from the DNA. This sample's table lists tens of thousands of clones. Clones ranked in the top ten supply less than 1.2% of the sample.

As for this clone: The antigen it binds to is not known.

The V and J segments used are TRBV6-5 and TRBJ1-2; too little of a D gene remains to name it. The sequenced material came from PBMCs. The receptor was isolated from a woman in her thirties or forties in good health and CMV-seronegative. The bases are TGTGCCAGCAGCCCAAGCCCTAACTATGGCTACACCTTC. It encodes CASSPSPNYGYTF.